The rows below give T cell receptor beta chains drawn from one sample of a study of T cell responses to AZD1222 COVID-19 vaccine. TCRdb's copy holds only in-frame clones and misses some; the assay was immunoSEQ multiplex PCR. The repertoire holds approximately 190,000 clones, with roughly 92% as singletons. Here the sequenced sample was peripheral blood, taken on day 0 of AZD1222 vaccination. These receptors came from an adult in good health. Each CDR3 is given with its conserved first and last residue. D genes are given only for firm matches. Not all rows give a size; the values are once, few, many and, for expanded clones, a class.

clone_size j_call v_call d_call cdr3_nt cdr3_aa
- TRBJ2-1 TRBV5-1 TRBD2 TGCGCCAGCTTCGAAGGGAGGGGCAATGAGCAGTTCTTC CASFEGRGNEQFF
- TRBJ2-1 TRBV7-3 - TGTGCCAGCAGCCTCCTAGGGAGTACCAATGAGCAGTTCTTC CASSLLGSTNEQFF
- TRBJ2-7 TRBV5-1 - TGCGCCAGCAGCTTGACGGTTGGTAGCTCCTACGAGCAGTACTTC CASSLTVGSSYEQYF
- TRBJ1-6 TRBV3-1/TRBV3-2 - TGTGCCAGCAGCCGCCGCAACAGCCAGAGCTCCTATAATTCACCCCTCCACTTT CASSRRNSQSSYNSPLHF
- TRBJ1-3 TRBV4-1 - TGCGCCAGCAGCCAAGAAGGCAGCTCTGGAAACACCATATATTTT CASSQEGSSGNTIYF
- TRBJ2-1 TRBV7-9 TRBD2 TGTGCCAGCATCCCTAGCGGGGTTATGAATGAGCAGTTCTTC CASIPSGVMNEQFF
- TRBJ1-2 TRBV28 TRBD1 TGTGCCATCCTTCCGGGACAGGGTAACTATGGCTACACCTTC CAILPGQGNYGYTF
- TRBJ2-5 TRBV27 - TGTGCCAGCAGTTTAAGGCAGCGGACGGAGACCCAGTACTTC CASSLRQRTETQYF
- TRBJ1-3 TRBV2 - TGTGCCACCATCAGGGCCCTCTCTGGAAACACCATATATTTT CATIRALSGNTIYF
- TRBJ2-2 TRBV9 - TGTGCCAGCAGCCCAACCGGGGAGCTGTTTTTT CASSPTGELFF
- TRBJ2-1 TRBV27 - TGTGCCAGCACCTTACAAGGGGGGAGACCTAACAATGAGCAGTTCTTC CASTLQGGRPNNEQFF
- TRBJ1-1 TRBV6-1 - TGTGCCAGCAGTGAACAGGACACGAACACTGAAGCTTTCTTT CASSEQDTNTEAFF
- TRBJ2-7 TRBV6-1 TRBD1 TGTGCCAGCAGTGAAGCTCGGACAGGGATTACCTACGAGCAGTACTTC CASSEARTGITYEQYF
few TRBJ1-3 TRBV28 - TGTGCCAGCACTACACAGGGCACTGGAAACACCATATATTTT CASTTQGTGNTIYF
- TRBJ2-1 TRBV24-1 - TGTGCCACCAGTGATCCCGGGAGCCGCTACAATGAGCAGTTCTTC CATSDPGSRYNEQFF
- TRBJ1-3 TRBV6-5 TRBD1 TGTGCCAGCAGTTTGGGACAGGGGGCAAGAAACACCATATATTTT CASSLGQGARNTIYF
- TRBJ2-7 TRBV5-1 - TGCGCCAGCAGAATAGGGGGTAGCTCCTACGAGCAGTACTTC CASRIGGSSYEQYF
once TRBJ2-5 TRBV11-2 - TGTGCCAGCAGCTTAGGGGAGACCCAGTACTTC CASSLGETQYF
- TRBJ1-2 TRBV7-8 - TGTGCCAGCAGCTCCCAGACATCTGGCTATGGCTACACCTTC CASSSQTSGYGYTF
- TRBJ2-1 TRBV5-4 TRBD1 TGTGCCAGCAGCTGGGACAGGGCCAATGAGCAGTTCTTC CASSWDRANEQFF
- TRBJ1-2 TRBV12-3/TRBV12-4 TRBD1 TGTGCCAGCAGCCTTCTTGGAGGGGGCAGCTACACCTTC CASSLLGGGSYTF
- TRBJ1-3 TRBV1 - TGCACCAGCAGCCTACCGCCAGGTTTTGCTGGAAACACCATATATTTT CTSSLPPGFAGNTIYF
once TRBJ2-7 TRBV7-2 TRBD2 TGTGCCAGCAGCTTAGCTGCGCGGGGGGCCTCCTACGAGCAGTACTTC CASSLAARGASYEQYF
- TRBJ2-7 TRBV11-2 TRBD1 TGTGCCAGCAGCGGACGACAGGGTATCGGTTACAACGAGCAGTACTTC CASSGRQGIGYNEQYF